The present entry profiles one T cell receptor beta chain with its context. The sample holds many counts of this clonotype. Its antigen specificity is not known. No base quality values were provided; no much bigger clone lies one nucleotide off. The record originates from a study of T cell repertoires in cytomegalovirus infection (dated 2019 in TCRdb). Broadly, across the study: The HLA type of each donor mattered for the analysis, because public TCR beta signatures pointed to carriage of CMV infection along with the matching HLA type. General findings and caveats noted by the study authors: Carriers of CMV infection plus the relevant HLA type were discriminated by the cumulative frequency of public TCR beta family members in the study cohort and in an independent 352-donor cohort. The ex vivo response was dominated by HLA-C-restricted CMV-specific TCR beta clonotypes, which also provided the single most frequent clonotype in two of eight donors.

The V and J ends are trimmed by 4 bases and 4 bases, leaving 10 bases between them. The CDR3, from cysteine to phenylalanine, totals 13 residues. This entry keeps only the CDR3 DNA: 39 bases, framed from base 1. CDR1 SEHNR and CDR2 FQNEAQ are derived from the germline V gene (reference sequence). Instrument on record: Illumina HiSeq 1500. TCRdb passed the public sequencing reads through fastp at Q25 and MiXCR, retaining productive beta sequences. CDR3 protein duplicates are merged, each entry listing the most common genes and DNA. This sample has hundreds of thousands of distinct CDR3 sequences in its table, and around 24% of those were observed once. The top ten constitute less than 10% of the sample.

The sample consisted of CD8+ T cells from PBMCs. The sequence links TRBV7-9 to TRBJ1-2; no D gene call is confident. The receptor was isolated from a human donor in good health (CMV status not recorded). Some clones in this sample may be carry-over from other donors' samples. The sequenced DNA is TGTGCCAGCAGCTCACCGAACGGCTATGGCTACACCTTC. It is translated as CASSSPNGYGYTF.